One sample yielded the 14 T cell receptor beta chains listed below, sequenced in a study of cytomegalovirus exposure and HLA in healthy donors. Primers: 60 Vbeta forward and 13 Jbeta reverse. Sequencing was performed with immunoSEQ multiplex PCR; in TCRdb, only in-frame clones are kept and a portion is missing. The sample lists 120,000 or so clones, 65% to 90% occurring once. Sequencing used PBMCs. The receptor source for this set is a male donor in good health and CMV-seropositive.

V and J are TRBV14 and TRBJ2-5; 10 nucleotides align to TRBD2. The CDR3 contains 15 residues. Germline V gene sequence: CDR1 SGHDN, CDR2 FVKESK. J lost 1 base, V lost 1 base, and 0 bases had no gene match. The CDR3 DNA is TGTGCCAGCAGCCAAGGGACTAGCGGCCAAGAGACCCAGTACTTC. It encodes CASSQGTSGQETQYF.

This chain uses TRBV9 with TRBJ2-2; D possibly corresponds to TRBD2 (6 bases). Trimming cost V 2 bases and J 6 bases, with 11 bases left between them. CDR1 and CDR2 from the germline V gene are SGDLS and YYNGEE. CDR3 length: 14 residues. DNA of the CDR3: TGTGCCAGCAGCGTTAGTACTAGCTCCGGGGAGCTGTTTTTT. Translation gives CASSVSTSSGELFF. The full variable domain, in which reference TRBV9 and TRBJ2-2 provide the parts outside the CDR3, is DSGVTQTPKHLITATGQRVTLRCSPRSGDLSVYWYQQSLDQGLQFLIQYYNGEERAKGNILERFSAQQFPDLHSELNLSSLELGDSALYFCASSVSTSSGELFFGEGSRLTVL.

This clone occurred a few times. The chain has TRBV9 and TRBJ2-1; 7 bases map to TRBD2. Unmatched junction bases numbered 9, after V lost 1 base and J lost 8 bases. The CDR3 loop spans 15 amino acids. CDR1 and CDR2 (germline): SGDLS, YYNGEE. As DNA, the CDR3 is TGTGCCAGCAGCGTAAGCCTAGCGGAGTGGGATGAGCAGTTCTTC. It encodes CASSVSLAEWDEQFF.

This clone was seen only a few times. The chain joins TRBV4-2 to TRBJ2-5, with 12 bases that match TRBD2. CDR3 length: 15 residues. Germline trimming cut 4 bases from V and 6 bases from J; bases unmatched to any gene: 6. Germline CDR1 and CDR2: LGHNA and YNFKEQ. CDR3 residues: CASSPRTSGVKTQYF. The CDR3 DNA sequence: TGTGCCAGCAGCCCCCGGACTAGCGGGGTAAAGACCCAGTACTTC.

This chain joins TRBV27 and TRBJ2-2; D is uncertain. Germline V gene sequence: CDR1 MNHEY, CDR2 SMNVEV (reference sequence). V was clipped by 10 bases and J by 5 bases, with 17 bases between them. The CDR3 spans 14 residues. In nucleotides, the CDR3 is TGTGCCACCCTACGACTTGATAGAACCGGGGAGCTGTTTTTT. Its translation: CATLRLDRTGELFF.

CDR3 protein: CASSTRQGATNEKLFF. Here the CDR3 DNA reads TGTGCCAGCAGTACCAGACAGGGGGCAACTAATGAAAAACTGTTTTTT. The chain links TRBV28 to TRBJ1-4; 9 nucleotides agree with TRBD1. The length of the CDR3 is 16 residues. Germline trimming cut 5 bases from V and 0 bases from J; bases unmatched to any gene: 4. CDR1 is MDHEN, CDR2 SYDVKM, per germline.

This chain links TRBV6-6 with TRBJ2-7, with 9 bases that match TRBD1. The CDR3 sequence is 14 residues long. In germline, CDR1 is MNHNY, CDR2 SVGAGI (reference sequence). V dropped 0 bases and J dropped 8; count of bases not matched to a gene: 5. The DNA for the CDR3 is TGTGCCAGCAGTTACTCGGGGACAGGGCAAAAGCAGTACTTC. Its protein is CASSYSGTGQKQYF.

This clone appeared a few times. The rearrangement uses TRBV9 and TRBJ2-7; possibly TRBD2 for D (6 bases). V lost 4 bases, J lost 0 bases, and 14 bases lay in between. The germline V gene encodes CDR1 SGDLS and CDR2 YYNGEE. There are 15 residues in the CDR3. CDR3 sequence reads: CASSPGGTSSYEQYF. The CDR3 nucleotides are TGTGCCAGCAGCCCCGGGGGTACCTCCTCCTACGAGCAGTACTTC.

This clone turned up a few times. The chain joins TRBV7-9 to TRBJ2-5; D might be TRBD1 (5 bases). The J call may be in error: the DNA end matches TRBJ2-7 better. Germline V lookup: CDR1 SEHNR, CDR2 FQNEAQ (reference sequence). CDR3 size: 12 residues. The CDR3, as DNA: TGTGCCAGCAGCGTGACAGCTTACGAGCAGTACTTC. Translated: CASSVTAYEQYF.

This clone was recorded a few times. Additional DNA sequences in this sample encode the identical CDR3. V is TRBV10-3 and J is TRBJ2-4, with D hard to call. CDR1 is ENHRY and CDR2 is SYGVKD in the germline V gene. V was pared by 2 bases and J by 0 bases, with 11 bases between. This CDR3 is 16 amino acids long. Here the CDR3 reads CAISEGAYEAKNIQYF. The CDR3 region has the DNA TGTGCCATCAGTGAGGGAGCCTACGAAGCCAAAAACATTCAGTACTTC.

This chain uses TRBV28 with TRBJ1-1; possible D gene TRBD1, 6 bases. The germline gives CDR1 MDHEN, CDR2 SYDVKM. V was cut by 6 bases and J by 4 bases, with 12 bases left in between. The CDR3 has 13 amino acids. The chain's CDR3 is CASRPGTLTEAFF. Here the CDR3 DNA reads TGTGCCAGCAGGCCTGGGACACTCACTGAAGCTTTCTTT.

The DNA of the CDR3 is TGTGCCAGCAAACGAGAGGGACAGACCTACAATGAGCAGTTCTTC. Translation gives CASKREGQTYNEQFF. The rearrangement joins TRBV5-6 to TRBJ2-1; TRBD1 matches 7 bases. Germline V lookup: CDR1 SGHDT, CDR2 YYEEEE. J gave up 2 bases and V 6 bases, and 8 bases lay outside the gene matches. CDR3 length: 15 amino acids.

Here the CDR3 reads CASSRDFLPDTQYF. The CDR3 DNA sequence: TGTGCCAGCAGCCGGGACTTCCTTCCAGATACGCAGTATTTT. The V and J genes are TRBV14 and TRBJ2-3; TRBD2 is a possible D gene (6 bases). The CDR3 has 14 residues. The V and J ends lost 4 bases and 4 bases respectively, with 12 bases between them. The germline V gene has CDR1 SGHDN and CDR2 FVKESK.

The chain employs TRBV30 and TRBJ2-7, with TRBD2 matching over 8 bases. This CDR3 region has 13 residues. V gave up 3 bases and J gave up 5 bases; unmatched junction bases: 6. In germline, CDR1 is GTSNPN, CDR2 SVGIG (reference sequence). CDR3 residues: CAWRGWREDEQYF. DNA of the CDR3: TGTGCCTGGAGGGGGTGGCGGGAGGACGAGCAGTACTTC. Full variable domain (remainder filled in from reference TRBV30 and TRBJ2-7): SQTIHQWPATLVQPVGSPLSLECTVEGTSNPNLYWYRQAAGRGLQLLFYSVGIGQISSEVPQNLSASRPQDRQFILSSKKLLLSDSGFYLCAWRGWREDEQYFGPGTRLTVT.